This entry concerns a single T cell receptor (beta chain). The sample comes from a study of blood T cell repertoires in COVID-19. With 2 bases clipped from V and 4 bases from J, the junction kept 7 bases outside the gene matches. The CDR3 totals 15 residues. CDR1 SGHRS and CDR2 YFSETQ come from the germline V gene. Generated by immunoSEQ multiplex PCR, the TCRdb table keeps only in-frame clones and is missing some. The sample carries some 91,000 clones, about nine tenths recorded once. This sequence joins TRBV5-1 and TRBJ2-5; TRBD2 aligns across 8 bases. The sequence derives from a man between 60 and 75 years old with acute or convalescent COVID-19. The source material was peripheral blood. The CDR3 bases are TGCGCCAGCAGCTTCCCCGGGGGGGCCGGAGAGACCCAGTACTTC. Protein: CASSFPGGAGETQYF.